These 20 T cell receptor beta chains share one sample of origin, sequenced in a study of blood T cell repertoires in COVID-19. Sequencing was performed with immunoSEQ multiplex PCR; in TCRdb, only in-frame clones are kept and a portion is missing. The sample gives 150,000 to 160,000 clones, 75% to 95% of which show up once; about 0.57% is in the top ten. The source material was peripheral blood. These receptors were collected from a man aged 45-65 years with acute or convalescent COVID-19.

This CDR3 is CASSGGAAGQPQHF. DNA for the CDR3: TGTGCCAGCAGTGGGGGGGCGGCTGGGCAGCCCCAGCATTTT. V usage is TRBV27 and J usage is TRBJ1-5; D is possibly TRBD1 (6 bases). The CDR3 contains 14 residues. CDR1 and CDR2 (germline): MNHEY, SMNVEV (reference sequence). Trimming stripped 5 bases from V and 7 bases from J, with 15 bases between.

J is TRBJ2-1 and V is TRBV11-2; D is undetermined. The CDR3 has 12 residues. The germline V gene encodes CDR1 SGHAT and CDR2 FQNNGV. V lost 1 base, J lost 9 bases, and 7 bases lay in between. CDR3 region: CASSLVNGEQFF. The CDR3 DNA reads as TGTGCCAGCAGCTTAGTTAACGGTGAGCAGTTCTTC.

This chain links TRBV6-5 with TRBJ1-3; tentatively, D is TRBD1 (6 bases). This CDR3 contains 14 residues. Germline loops: CDR1 MNHEY, CDR2 SVGAGI. Trimming pared 6 bases from V and 11 bases from J, leaving 20 bases between. The CDR3 region is CASSPWDSTGPIYF. In nucleotides, the CDR3 is TGTGCCAGCAGCCCCTGGGATTCGACAGGACCCATATATTTT.

V is TRBV27 and J is TRBJ2-7; TRBD1 matches at 7 bases. Trimming cost V 5 bases and J 2 bases; bases outside gene matches: 9. The germline V gene encodes CDR1 MNHEY and CDR2 SMNVEV (reference sequence). The CDR3 is 15 residues long. The DNA for the CDR3 is TGTGCCAGCAGTGTCCAACAGGGGACCACCTACGAGCAGTACTTC. Translating gives CASSVQQGTTYEQYF.

This chain connects TRBV13 to TRBJ2-2, with 13 bases fitting TRBD2. The germline V gene encodes CDR1 PRHDT and CDR2 FYEKMQ (reference sequence). This CDR3 comprises 16 residues. With 5 bases clipped from V and 3 bases from J, the junction kept 3 bases outside the gene matches. The CDR3 DNA is TGTGCCAGCAGCCTGGGACTAGCGGGACACACCGGGGAGCTGTTTTTT. Protein product: CASSLGLAGHTGELFF. The full variable domain, rest sourced from reference TRBV13 and TRBJ2-2, is AAGVIQSPRHLIKEKRETATLKCYPIPRHDTVYWYQQGPGQDPQFLISFYEKMQSDKGSIPDRFSAQQFSDYHSELNMSSLELGDSALYFCASSLGLAGHTGELFFGEGSRLTVL.

The genes are TRBV7-9 and TRBJ1-5, with D unresolved. Germline-derived CDR1 and CDR2 are SEHNR and FQNEAQ (reference sequence). The germline V and J ends were trimmed by 5 bases and 3 bases, with 17 bases remaining between them. This CDR3 spans 16 amino acids. CDR3 residues: CASSPGFGFLNQPQHF. DNA of the CDR3: TGTGCCAGCAGCCCCGGGTTTGGGTTTCTCAATCAGCCCCAGCATTTT.

The rearrangement uses TRBV12-2 and TRBJ2-1; the table's TRBD1 call for D was not verified on the DNA. TRBV12-2 is a recognized pseudogene. The CDR3 is 15 residues long. The CDR3 loop reads CASRSQGPTGDEQFF. The DNA for the CDR3 is TGTGCAAGTCGCTCCCAGGGCCCCACTGGAGATGAGCAGTTCTTC.

J is TRBJ2-3 and V is TRBV28; D is unresolved. The germline gives CDR1 MDHEN, CDR2 SYDVKM. The CDR3 has 14 residues. V lost 2 bases, J lost 2 bases, and 8 bases lay in between. CDR3: CASSLAASTDTQYF. For the CDR3, the DNA is TGTGCCAGCAGTTTAGCAGCGTCCACAGATACGCAGTATTTT.

V usage is TRBV27 and J usage is TRBJ1-1; the D gene is possibly TRBD1 (6 bases). The CDR3 runs to 14 residues. Germline V lookup: CDR1 MNHEY, CDR2 SMNVEV (reference sequence). The V and J ends lost 1 base and 0 bases respectively, with 6 bases between them. The chain's CDR3 is CASSLWDMNTEAFF. CDR3 in DNA: TGTGCCAGCAGTTTATGGGACATGAACACTGAAGCTTTCTTT.

The chain joins TRBV29-1 to TRBJ1-2; 7 bases are a match to TRBD1. This CDR3 has 15 amino acids. Unmatched junction bases numbered 22, after V lost 4 bases and J lost 14 bases. CDR1 is SQVTM, CDR2 ANQGSEA, per germline. DNA of the CDR3: TGCAGCGTTGCTATCGACACTTGGGGGCCGACAGGGACTACCTTC. Translated: CSVAIDTWGPTGTTF.

In its sample, this clone was seen once. V usage is TRBV5-1 and J usage is TRBJ2-7; the match to TRBD1 covers 8 bases. In germline, CDR1 is SGHRS, CDR2 YFSETQ. With V trimmed by 3 bases and J by 0 bases, 5 bases remained unmatched. The CDR3 spans 15 residues. The chain's CDR3 is CASSWGQAGSYEQYV. The CDR3 coding sequence is TGCGCCAGCAGCTGGGGACAGGCCGGCTCCTACGAGCAGTACGTC.

This clone has only a few counts. DNA for the CDR3: TGTGCCAGCAGCCAAGGGACAGGGGTCGATTATGGCTACACCTTC. It yields the protein CASSQGTGVDYGYTF. The chain joins TRBV7-9 to TRBJ1-2; 10 bases fit TRBD1. Germline values: CDR1 SEHNR, CDR2 FQNEAQ (reference sequence). This CDR3 has 15 amino acids. V trimming: 5 bases; J trimming: 5 bases; junction bases outside the gene matches: 8. Supplemented by reference TRBV7-9 and TRBJ1-2, the full variable domain reads DTGVSQNPRHKITKRGQNVTFRCDPISEHNRLYWYRQTLGQGPEFLTYFQNEAQLEKSRLLSDRFSAERPKGSFSTLEIQRTEQGDSAMYLCASSQGTGVDYGYTFGSGTRLTVV.

The CDR3 nucleotides read TGTGCCAGCAGCTCCACAGGGTTAGCTGGCTACACCTTC. It translates to CASSSTGLAGYTF. This chain uses TRBV14 with TRBJ1-2, with a possible D match to TRBD1 (6 bases). V was shortened by 5 bases and J by 7 bases, with 14 bases between the two germline ends. Germline CDR1 and CDR2: SGHDN and FVKESK. This CDR3 comprises 13 residues.

This CDR3 reads CASSPGQVSTGELFF. The CDR3 DNA sequence: TGTGCCAGCTCACCTGGACAGGTCAGCACCGGGGAGCTGTTTTTT. The chain combines TRBV18 with TRBJ2-2; TRBD1 agrees at 7 bases. CDR3 length: 15 amino acids. Trimming at V came to 3 bases and at J to 4 bases, leaving 5 bases not matched to a gene. Germline loops: CDR1 KGHSH, CDR2 LQKENI.

The chain carries TRBV7-2 and TRBJ1-5; possibly TRBD1 for D (5 bases). The ends were cut back, 1 base at V and 0 bases at J, with 10 bases in the middle. This CDR3 has 16 amino acids. Looked up from germline, CDR1 is SGHTA and CDR2 is FQGNSA. The CDR3 spells CASSLGQPYSNQPQHF. DNA of the CDR3: TGTGCCAGCAGCTTAGGACAGCCCTATAGCAATCAGCCCCAGCATTTT.

The genes are TRBV20-1 and TRBJ1-6; D is possibly TRBD1 (6 bases). CDR3 length equals 13 residues. Germline assignment: CDR1 DFQATT and CDR2 SNEGSKA (reference sequence). The germline V and J ends were trimmed by 3 bases and 7 bases, with 10 bases remaining between them. CDR3 in amino acids: CSASRQGNSPLHF. In DNA, the CDR3 is TGCAGTGCTAGTCGGCAGGGGAATTCACCCCTCCACTTT.

The rearrangement links TRBV11-3 to TRBJ2-1; 8 bases fit TRBD2. The germline gives CDR1 SGHNT, CDR2 YENEEA. The CDR3 has 14 amino acids. Losses at the gene ends were 1 base for V and 4 bases for J; bases not matched to a gene: 0. The CDR3 sequence: CASSLAGGYNEQFF. In DNA, the CDR3 is TGTGCCAGCAGCTTAGCGGGGGGGTACAATGAGCAGTTCTTC.

V and J are TRBV18 and TRBJ1-1; D is undetermined. Trimming cost V 1 base and J 1 base, with 13 bases left between them. In germline, CDR1 is KGHSH, CDR2 LQKENI. This CDR3 is built from 16 residues. CDR3 sequence reads: CASSPRYGHRNTEAFF. DNA for the CDR3: TGTGCCAGCTCACCACGCTATGGGCACAGGAACACTGAAGCTTTCTTT.

Only one count was recorded for this clone. The same CDR3 arises from other DNA sequences in this sample as well. This chain connects TRBV19 to TRBJ1-1, with TRBD1 identical over 9 bases. Looked up from germline, CDR1 is LNHDA and CDR2 is SQIVND (reference sequence). The CDR3 consists of 15 residues. V shed 5 bases and J 6 bases; nucleotides not matched to a gene: 10. This CDR3 reads CASSVGQGSNSEAFF. For the CDR3, the DNA is TGTGCCAGTAGTGTTGGACAGGGGTCAAATTCTGAAGCTTTCTTT.

The V and J genes are TRBV4-2 and TRBJ2-1; a weak D match, TRBD2 (7 bases). The germline V and J ends were trimmed by 0 bases and 4 bases, with 19 bases remaining between them. The CDR3 totals 18 residues. The germline CDR1 and CDR2 sequences are LGHNA and YNFKEQ. The CDR3 is CASSQDEVFAGAYNEQFF. CDR3 coding DNA: TGTGCCAGCAGCCAAGATGAGGTATTCGCGGGGGCGTACAATGAGCAGTTCTTC.